The clone carrying this TCR beta chain was counted only a few times. What it recognizes is unknown. These data come from a study of blood T cells in healthy people across ages. Sample-barcoded 5' priming and a J-beta primer mix drove a second PCR of 7 to 11 cycles. The authors tagged each cDNA molecule using a template-switch adaptor with 12 random nucleotides. TCRdb reprocessed the 5' RACE reads via MiXCR and lists one record per CDR3 protein. The table shows 980,000 or so distinct CDR3 sequences, with around 48% occurring only once. V was pared by 3 bases and J by 3 bases, with 12 bases between. The CDR3 is 15 residues long. Germline CDR1 MNHEY, CDR2 SMNVEV (reference sequence). The study's findings and limits: Observed TCR beta diversity per million T cells went down as age went up. This fall followed a roughly linear course with age.

This TCR derives from a man aged 30-40 years in good health. The specimen was blood. This chain links TRBV27 with TRBJ1-5; D is unclear. The CDR3 reads CASSFEGLDNQPQHF. CDR3 bases: TGTGCCAGCAGTTTTGAGGGTTTAGACAATCAGCCCCAGCATTTT.